This record concerns one TCR beta chain sequence. The antigen it recognizes is unknown. No clone much larger than this one lies a single base away; base qualities are absent. Per the publication, the treatment or condition label means: some 20 received Ad26.COV2.S at low or high dose, single or two shots; several received placebo; per-sample allocation not given. For vaccine and placebo recipients, the sequenced repertoires came from samples collected on day 63 after the first injection. In Cohort 1b, about 25 adults aged 18-55 years were enrolled at a single site in Boston, USA, between 29 July and 7 August 2020. Ad26.COV2.S was a replication-incompetent adenovirus type 26 vector expressing a prefusion-stabilized SARS-CoV-2 spike protein from the original Wuhan strain. This sample was included in a study of Ad26.COV2.S vaccination and SARS-CoV-2 variants (TCRdb year 2021). Study-level background: Donors in the vaccine arm were drawn from COV1001, a phase I-IIa trial of Ad26.COV2.S in healthy adults that was multicentre, randomized, double-blind and placebo-controlled. Ad26.COV2.S was given intramuscularly at 5x10^10 or 1x10^11 viral particles, as a single shot or as two shots 56 days apart. Sequencing of the TCRbeta repertoire served to evaluate the specificity and breadth of SARS-CoV-2-reactive T cell receptors following Ad26.COV2.S vaccination. A total of approximately 30 samples were included in the TCR-sequenced set, comprising 19 Ad26.COV2.S vaccine recipients, 5 placebo recipients and 8 SARS-CoV-2 convalescent individuals. Participants in the trial were split at random into five groups of five each, receiving low-dose or high-dose Ad26.COV2.S once or twice, or else placebo on both occasions. Investigators remained blinded to trial group allocation during experiments and outcome assessment. What the authors observed across the whole study: It was noted by the authors that total T cell responses may have been underestimated by the TCR breadth and depth analyses. After vaccination, spike-specific CD8+ and CD4+ T cell responses were reported to show substantial breadth. Spike-specific TCR breadth was higher in Ad26.COV2.S recipients than in placebo recipients (P = 0.0014). Non-spike TCR breadth was comparable between vaccine and placebo recipients, consistent with the vaccine containing only spike. The study was not powered for comparison of responses between vaccine doses or regimens.

The CDR3, from cysteine to phenylalanine, totals 13 residues. The entry retains the CDR3 DNA only, 39 bases that are in frame from base 1. V is shortened by 4 bases, J by 7 bases, and the region joining them spans 11 bases. CDR1 is given as LNHDA and CDR2 as SQIVND, both from the germline V gene (reference sequence). The immunoSEQ Assay was the method used to sequence TCRbeta CDR3 regions. After extraction, genomic DNA underwent amplification by bias-controlled multiplex PCR, followed by high-throughput sequencing. The authors processed their data as follows. Collapsing and filtering of sequences were performed to quantify the absolute abundance of each unique TCRbeta CDR3 region. Usable DNA was measured by amplifying reference genes present in all nucleated cells, and TCRbeta template counts were normalized to that usable DNA to estimate T cell fraction. Repertoire TCRs were annotated as SARS-CoV-2-specific when V gene, CDR3 amino acid sequence and J gene were exactly matched to a known reactive TCR set. The reference SARS-CoV-2 TCR set was derived from MIRA and filtered for enrichment in COVID-19-positive ImmuneCODE repertoires, a step that removed public or cross-reactive TCRs. Using the MIRA antigens, annotated TCRs were further analysed by specific ORF or by position within an ORF. Breadth was defined as annotated unique rearrangements over total unique productive rearrangements; depth was the summed frequency of those rearrangements. Two-sided Wilcoxon rank-sum tests were applied when comparing TCR breadth between groups. In TCRdb, the immuneACCESS table is reduced to in-frame sequences with V and J assigned. These tables do not hold every clone; where another copy was compared, an unresolved V gene accounts for under half, and the others remain unexplained. From that table come the V and J calls and clone size; the DNA was used to work out D and trimming. Here the sample has roughly 350,000 clones; roughly 90% occur a single time. 5% of the sample belongs to the ten largest clones.

The TCR originated in a person aged 18-65 years who received the Ad26.COV2.S COVID-19 vaccine or a placebo. Sequencing used peripheral blood, obtained in a trial of Ad26.COV2.S vaccine versus placebo. The chain couples TRBV19 to TRBJ2-1; matching of 6 bases hints at TRBD2 as the D gene. In nucleotide form, the sequence is TGTGCCAGTAGTACGGGGGTGAGGAATGAGCAGTTCTTC. It is translated as CASSTGVRNEQFF. Reference TRBV19 and TRBJ2-1 proteins supply the regions before and after the CDR3; the full variable domain is: DGGITQSPKYLFRKEGQNVTLSCEQNLNHDAMYWYRQDPGQGLRLIYYSQIVNDFQKGDIAEGYSVSREKKESFPLTVTSAQKNPTAFYLCASSTGVRNEQFFGPGTRLTVL.